The next 23 T cell receptor beta chains were all read from a single sample in a study of technical replicates of blood from a few donors. Only in-frame clones appear in the TCRdb table, and some are missing; sequencing was by immunoSEQ multiplex PCR. The sample gives about 62,000 clones, roughly nine tenths of which show up once; 4% to 5.5% is in the top ten. The sample consisted of PBMCs. The receptors stem from a human donor in good health. Some clones in this sample may be carry-over from other donors' samples.

V is TRBV18 and J is TRBJ2-7, with 10 bases aligning to TRBD2. The germline V gene encodes CDR1 KGHSH and CDR2 LQKENI. The CDR3 has 15 residues. The V and J ends lost 4 bases and 3 bases, in that order; junction bases with no gene match: 6. CDR3 sequence (DNA): TGTGCCAGCTCACTCACAGCGGGGGGGCTCTACGAGCAGTACTTC. Its protein product is CASSLTAGGLYEQYF.

This chain links TRBV5-4 with TRBJ2-1; TRBD2 matches at 8 bases. J was trimmed by 4 bases and V by 0 bases; bases with no gene match: 3. This CDR3 has 15 amino acids. CDR1 is SGHNT, CDR2 YYREEE, per germline (reference sequence). The CDR3 loop is CASSLGTSWYNEQFF. The CDR3 DNA is TGTGCCAGCAGCTTGGGGACTAGCTGGTACAATGAGCAGTTCTTC.

The chain couples TRBV6-1 to TRBJ2-1; 8 bases align to TRBD2. Germline CDR1 is MNHNS and CDR2 is SASEGT. CDR3 length: 14 amino acids. Trimming cost V 5 bases and J 7 bases; bases outside gene matches: 7. CDR3 sequence (DNA): TGTGCCAGCAGTTTCGGGGGGGGCCGAAATGAGCAGTTCTTC. Its translation: CASSFGGGRNEQFF.

This clone counts as medium-sized (0.01 to 0.1%). The chain combines TRBV9 with TRBJ1-1; D is possibly TRBD1 (5 bases). V shed 5 bases and J shed 6 bases, with 11 bases lying between them. CDR3 length: 12 residues. CDR1 and CDR2 (germline): SGDLS, YYNGEE. This chain's CDR3 is CASSGGGAEAFF. For the CDR3, the DNA is TGTGCCAGCAGTGGAGGAGGGGCTGAAGCTTTCTTT.

The chain recombines TRBV30 with TRBJ1-1; 8 nucleotides match TRBD1. The ends lost 0 bases at V and 3 bases at J; junction bases unmatched: 0. The CDR3 has 13 residues. Germline values: CDR1 GTSNPN, CDR2 SVGIG (reference sequence). DNA of the CDR3: TGTGCCTGGAGTGTACAGGGGGACACTGAAGCTTTCTTT. It encodes CAWSVQGDTEAFF.

V usage is TRBV25-1 and J usage is TRBJ2-5; 10 bases are shared with TRBD2. The CDR3 is 15 residues long. From germline, CDR1 is MGHDK and CDR2 SYGVNS. Trimming at V came to 5 bases and at J to 1 base, leaving 4 bases not matched to a gene. The CDR3 DNA reads TGTGCCAGCAGTTATCGGACTAGCGGCCAAGAGACCCAGTACTTC. This sequence encodes CASSYRTSGQETQYF. Looking up the rest from reference TRBV25-1 and TRBJ2-5 gives the full variable domain: EADIYQTPRYLVIGTGKKITLECSQTMGHDKMYWYQQDPGMELHLIHYSYGVNSTEKGDLSSESTVSRIRTEHFPLTLESARPSHTSQYLCASSYRTSGQETQYFGPGTRLLVL.

The V call is TRBV6-7, the J call TRBJ2-7; 7 nucleotides match TRBD2. TRBV6-7 is treated as an ORF (open reading frame) with a function not yet certain. CDR3 length: 15 amino acids. The junction had 10 bases not matched to a gene; V was cut back by 6 bases and J by 2 bases. CDR3 coding DNA: TGTGCCAGCAGCAAACCGGGACTACAAGCCTACGAGCAGTACTTC. It encodes CASSKPGLQAYEQYF.

The gene calls are TRBV2 and TRBJ1-2; D is unresolved. The CDR3 totals 15 residues. Between the trimmed V and J ends, which lost 0 bases and 7 bases, there was a span of 15 bases. Per the germline V gene, CDR1 is SNHLY and CDR2 is FYNNEI. The CDR3 spells CASSEALRGWSGYTF. CDR3 nucleotide sequence: TGTGCCAGCAGTGAAGCGCTTCGGGGTTGGAGTGGCTACACCTTC.

The chain recombines TRBV2 with TRBJ2-1, with 8 bases identical to TRBD1. CDR1 and CDR2 (germline): SNHLY, FYNNEI. V shed 6 bases and J 5 bases; nucleotides not matched to a gene: 15. CDR3 length: 17 amino acids. For the CDR3, the DNA is TGTGCCAGCAGCCGCAGGGGGGCAGGGGGCATGAACAATGAGCAGTTCTTC. Its protein is CASSRRGAGGMNNEQFF.

For this clone: This CDR3 is also generated by other DNA sequences in the sample. This sequence joins TRBV5-4 and TRBJ2-7, with D perhaps TRBD1 (6 bases). Trimming stripped 0 bases from V and 5 bases from J, with 9 bases between. The V gene's germline CDR1 is SGHNT and CDR2 YYREEE (reference sequence). This CDR3 has 13 residues. DNA for the CDR3: TGTGCCAGCAGCTTGGGGCCAGGGGACGAGCAGTACTTC. Translating it yields CASSLGPGDEQYF.

The J gene is TRBJ2-2, the V gene TRBV4-3, with 10 positions matching TRBD2. Trimming removed 4 bases from V and 4 bases from J; junction bases left unmatched: 3. The CDR3 length is 15 residues. The germline gives CDR1 LGHNA, CDR2 YSLEER. CDR3 in amino acids: CASSRGLAATGELFF. As DNA, the CDR3 is TGCGCCAGCAGCCGAGGACTAGCGGCCACCGGGGAGCTGTTTTTT.

The chain couples TRBV7-8 to TRBJ2-2; 7 nucleotides align to TRBD1. V lost 5 bases and J lost 4; bases outside the gene matches: 7. The CDR3 runs 15 residues. CDR1 SGHVS and CDR2 FQNEAQ come from the germline V gene. The CDR3 protein is CASSNRDSGTGELFF. Written as DNA, the CDR3 is TGTGCCAGCAGCAACCGGGACAGCGGCACCGGGGAGCTGTTTTTT.

This clone was counted a single time. The chain carries TRBV7-9 and TRBJ2-7; tentatively, D is TRBD1 (5 bases). V was pared by 0 bases and J by 5 bases, with 14 bases between. The CDR3 sequence is 15 residues long. In germline, CDR1 is SEHNR, CDR2 FQNEAQ (reference sequence). The CDR3 is CASSLALGQGDEQYF. The DNA of the CDR3 is TGTGCCAGCAGCTTAGCGTTGGGGCAGGGCGACGAGCAGTACTTC.

This clone appeared once. This rearrangement joins TRBV30 to TRBJ1-1, with D uncertain. The ends were cut back, 7 bases at V and 1 base at J, with 13 bases in the middle. The germline CDR1 and CDR2 sequences are GTSNPN and SVGIG (reference sequence). The CDR3 is 13 residues long. The chain's CDR3 is CASQAQSNTEAFF. CDR3 DNA: TGTGCCTCGCAGGCACAGTCGAACACTGAAGCTTTCTTT. Filled out from reference TRBV30 and TRBJ1-1, the complete variable domain reads SQTIHQWPATLVQPVGSPLSLECTVEGTSNPNLYWYRQAAGRGLQLLFYSVGIGQISSEVPQNLSASRPQDRQFILSSKKLLLSDSGFYLCASQAQSNTEAFFGQGTRLTVV.

This clone was recorded a few times. The chain combines TRBV7-2 with TRBJ2-5; TRBD2 agrees at 8 bases. J lost 4 bases, V lost 5 bases, and 21 bases had no gene match. The CDR3 is 19 residues long. CDR1 and CDR2 (germline): SGHTA, FQGNSA. The chain's CDR3 is CASSLEALRGAAVPETQYF. In DNA form, the CDR3 reads TGTGCCAGCAGCCTTGAAGCTCTGCGGGGGGCCGCGGTACCAGAGACCCAGTACTTC. Based on the CDR3 plus reference TRBV7-2 and TRBJ2-5, the full variable domain is GAGVSQSPSNKVTEKGKDVELRCDPISGHTALYWYRQSLGQGLEFLIYFQGNSAPDKSGLPSDRFSAERTGGSVSTLTIQRTQQEDSAVYLCASSLEALRGAAVPETQYFGPGTRLLVL.

This sequence joins TRBV27 and TRBJ1-4, with a possible D match to TRBD1 (5 bases). Trimming removed 3 bases at V and 8 bases at J, with 13 bases between. This CDR3 is 14 amino acids long. The V gene's germline CDR1 is MNHEY and CDR2 SMNVEV (reference sequence). The CDR3, as DNA: TGTGCCAGCAGTTTCGATTCGGGGGGAGAAAAACTGTTTTTT. Protein product: CASSFDSGGEKLFF. Variable domain in full (rest from reference TRBV27 and TRBJ1-4): EAQVTQNPRYLITVTGKKLTVTCSQNMNHEYMSWYRQDPGLGLRQIYYSMNVEVTDKGDVPEGYKVSRKEKRNFPLILESPSPNQTSLYFCASSFDSGGEKLFFGSGTQLSVL.

The CDR3 loop reads CAADRGLYGYTF. The CDR3 coding sequence is TGTGCCGCAGACAGGGGGCTCTATGGCTACACCTTC. The V call is TRBV30, the J call TRBJ1-2; 10 positions match TRBD1. Germline V gene lookup returns CDR1 GTSNPN and CDR2 SVGIG (reference sequence). With 8 bases clipped from V and 4 bases from J, the junction kept 4 bases outside the gene matches. This CDR3 is built from 12 residues.

This clone was counted between two and nine times. The chain employs TRBV6-5 and TRBJ2-5; TRBD1 matches at 11 bases. This CDR3 has 15 residues. Germline-derived CDR1 and CDR2 are MNHEY and SVGAGI. V shed 8 bases, J shed 3 bases, and the junction held 8 bases outside the gene matches. In nucleotides, the CDR3 is TGTGCCAGCGGACAGGGGGCGGGGGCGGAAGAGACCCAGTACTTC. This translates into CASGQGAGAEETQYF.

The gene calls are TRBV6-5 and TRBJ2-3; D may be TRBD1 (7 bases). Germline V gene sequence: CDR1 MNHEY, CDR2 SVGAGI. This CDR3 region has 16 residues. Deletions cut 4 bases from V and 1 base from J, with 15 bases between. CDR3 residues: CASSSQGGLGTDTQYF. In nucleotides, the CDR3 is TGTGCCAGCAGTTCCCAGGGGGGCCTGGGCACAGATACGCAGTATTTT.

A few counts support this clone. The chain is built from TRBV4-2 and TRBJ2-1, with D perhaps TRBD1 (6 bases). The germline V gene encodes CDR1 LGHNA and CDR2 YNFKEQ. The CDR3 contains 13 residues. Trimming pared 3 bases from V and 4 bases from J, leaving 7 bases between. The CDR3 here is CASSQGQYNEQFF. The CDR3 nucleotides are TGTGCCAGCAGCCAGGGACAATACAATGAGCAGTTCTTC.

This clone turned up a few times. The genes are TRBV10-3 and TRBJ2-2; TRBD1 agrees at 7 bases. Per the germline V gene, CDR1 is ENHRY and CDR2 is SYGVKD. The V gene end was trimmed by 7 bases and the J gene end by 3 bases; junction bases not matched to a gene: 11. The CDR3 has 16 residues. CDR3 sequence (DNA): TGTGCCATCAAATCAAGTAGGGGGCTGGACACCGGGGAGCTGTTTTTT. Translating it yields CAIKSSRGLDTGELFF.

The genes are TRBV18 and TRBJ2-6, with TRBD1 as a possible D gene (6 bases). The V end lost 1 base, the J end lost 1 base, and 14 bases lay between the germline ends. The CDR3 consists of 18 residues. CDR1 is KGHSH, CDR2 LQKENI, per germline. The CDR3 coding sequence is TGTGCCAGCTCACCACTAGGGACAACCTATTCTGGGGCCAACGTCCTGACTTTC. Translating gives CASSPLGTTYSGANVLTF.

The genes are TRBV9 and TRBJ2-5; the D gene is possibly TRBD1 (6 bases). The CDR3 totals 13 residues. V was shortened by 2 bases and J by 2 bases, with 7 bases between the two germline ends. Per the germline V gene, CDR1 is SGDLS and CDR2 is YYNGEE. CDR3 protein: CASSVGTQETQYF. CDR3 DNA: TGTGCCAGCAGCGTCGGGACACAAGAGACCCAGTACTTC. The entire variable domain, with the rest obtained from reference TRBV9 and TRBJ2-5, is as follows: DSGVTQTPKHLITATGQRVTLRCSPRSGDLSVYWYQQSLDQGLQFLIQYYNGEERAKGNILERFSAQQFPDLHSELNLSSLELGDSALYFCASSVGTQETQYFGPGTRLLVL.